The 21 T cell receptor beta chains below were found in one sample sequenced in a study of blood T cell repertoires in COVID-19. Assay used: immunoSEQ multiplex PCR; TCRdb lists only in-frame clones, some missing. The sample holds 85,000 to 110,000 clones, about 86% seen once. Source material: peripheral blood. Source of these receptors: a human donor in a cohort sampled during active COVID-19.

The gene calls are TRBV27 and TRBJ1-5; D call uncertain. Germline V lookup: CDR1 MNHEY, CDR2 SMNVEV (reference sequence). V lost 5 bases and J 0 bases, leaving 11 bases between the germline ends. This CDR3 comprises 15 residues. DNA of the CDR3: TGTGCCAGCAGTGCCACAGCCAGTAGCAATCAGCCCCAGCATTTT. Its translation: CASSATASSNQPQHF.

This clone turned up a few times. Additional DNA sequences in this sample encode the identical CDR3. The chain employs TRBV30 and TRBJ1-5; 7 bases are a match to TRBD1. Germline assignment: CDR1 GTSNPN and CDR2 SVGIG (reference sequence). The CDR3 covers 15 residues. The V and J ends lost 0 bases and 4 bases, in that order; junction bases with no gene match: 6. The CDR3 protein is CAWSVGPGGNQPQHF. The CDR3, as DNA: TGTGCCTGGAGTGTAGGGCCAGGGGGTAATCAGCCCCAGCATTTT.

The gene calls are TRBV7-2 and TRBJ1-2; D remains ambiguous. The CDR3 totals 14 residues. Germline CDR1 is SGHTA and CDR2 is FQGNSA. Trimming left V 7 bases short and J 4 bases short, with 16 bases between. The CDR3 loop is CASTFTAASYGYTF. CDR3 nucleotide sequence: TGTGCCAGCACCTTCACGGCGGCCAGCTATGGCTACACCTTC.

V usage is TRBV7-6 and J usage is TRBJ1-2, with D tentatively TRBD1 (6 bases). V was trimmed by 5 bases and J by 7 bases, leaving 17 bases between them. Germline-derived CDR1 and CDR2 are SGHVS and FNYEAQ. This CDR3 has 14 residues. CDR3 sequence (DNA): TGTGCCAGCAGCCTCGGGACACACGGCAGTGGCTACACCTTC. Amino acids: CASSLGTHGSGYTF.

The chain couples TRBV7-6 to TRBJ2-7; possibly TRBD2 for D (6 bases). The germline V gene encodes CDR1 SGHVS and CDR2 FNYEAQ. V lost 1 base and J 3 bases, leaving 13 bases between the germline ends. The CDR3 sequence is 15 residues long. The CDR3 nucleotides are TGTGCCAGCAGCTTAGGTGCGACTAGAATCTACGAGCAGTACTTC. It translates to CASSLGATRIYEQYF.

A few counts support this clone. This sequence joins TRBV30 and TRBJ2-7; D gene uncertain. V was shortened by 0 bases and J by 3 bases, with 3 bases between the two germline ends. Germline V gene sequence: CDR1 GTSNPN, CDR2 SVGIG (reference sequence). This CDR3 region has 11 residues. CDR3 loop: CAWSVHYEQYF. CDR3 in DNA: TGTGCCTGGAGTGTTCACTACGAGCAGTACTTC.

V gene TRBV30 combines with J gene TRBJ1-4; perhaps TRBD1 as D (5 bases). CDR3 length: 15 residues. Trimming stripped 3 bases from V and 9 bases from J, with 20 bases between. CDR1 is GTSNPN and CDR2 is SVGIG in the germline V gene (reference sequence). As DNA, the CDR3 is TGTGCCTGGAGCCCTCCAGGGCGGGGGGAGAAAAAACTGTTTTTT. It specifies CAWSPPGRGEKKLFF.

The V call is TRBV7-9, the J call TRBJ2-3; TRBD2 might be the D (5 bases). This CDR3 region has 14 residues. CDR1 and CDR2 (germline): SEHNR, FQNEAQ (reference sequence). Deletions cut 11 bases from V and 0 bases from J, with 15 bases between. This CDR3 reads CAARTRTSTDTQYF. The CDR3 nucleotides are TGTGCCGCGCGGACGCGGACTAGCACAGATACGCAGTATTTT. Full variable domain (rest looked up from reference TRBV7-9 and TRBJ2-3): DTGVSQNPRHKITKRGQNVTFRCDPISEHNRLYWYRQTLGQGPEFLTYFQNEAQLEKSRLLSDRFSAERPKGSFSTLEIQRTEQGDSAMYLCAARTRTSTDTQYFGPGTRLTVL.

The chain joins TRBV19 to TRBJ1-1, with D perhaps TRBD1 (6 bases). Trimming stripped 3 bases from V and 0 bases from J, with 8 bases between. Germline V lookup: CDR1 LNHDA, CDR2 SQIVND (reference sequence). The CDR3 has 14 amino acids. CDR3 protein: CASSIGQLNTEAFF. In DNA form, the CDR3 reads TGTGCCAGTAGTATCGGACAGCTGAACACTGAAGCTTTCTTT.

This chain links TRBV23-1 with TRBJ2-7; 8 positions agree with TRBD1. TRBV23-1 is noted as an ORF with a role that remains uncertain. V gave up 4 bases and J gave up 5 bases; unmatched junction bases: 16. The CDR3 spans 17 residues. The CDR3 nucleotides read TGCGCCAGCAGTCCCAACCTCCGGACAGGGAGCCTGGACGAGCAGTACTTC. Translation gives CASSPNLRTGSLDEQYF.

The chain links TRBV13 to TRBJ1-2; 7 bases are shared with TRBD1. Germline CDR1 is PRHDT and CDR2 is FYEKMQ (reference sequence). V was clipped by 5 bases and J by 8 bases; unmatched bases: 14. The CDR3 spans 15 residues. Written as DNA, the CDR3 is TGTGCCAGCAGCCTGACAGGGCCGGCCCCGGGCGGCTACACCTTC. Residues: CASSLTGPAPGGYTF.

This chain connects TRBV19 to TRBJ1-3; the D is unclear. The CDR3 runs 12 residues. V gave up 8 bases and J gave up 0 bases, with 5 bases separating them. The germline gives CDR1 LNHDA, CDR2 SQIVND (reference sequence). CDR3 loop: CASGLSGNTIYF. The CDR3 nucleotides read TGTGCCAGTGGCCTCTCTGGAAACACCATATATTTT.

This chain uses TRBV21-1 with TRBJ2-3; TRBD2 was called by the table and not checked on the DNA. TRBV21-1 is flagged as a pseudogene. This CDR3 contains 18 residues. As DNA, the CDR3 is TGTGCCAGCAGCAAAGTGATCCAGTCCTTACGGGGCACAGATACGCAGTATTTT. Amino acid sequence: CASSKVIQSLRGTDTQYF.

The chain employs TRBV4-3 and TRBJ2-1; 9 bases are a match to TRBD1. J lost 6 bases, V lost 0 bases, and 3 bases had no gene match. The germline CDR1 and CDR2 sequences are LGHNA and YSLEER. This CDR3 contains 15 residues. The CDR3 loop is CASSQEGQGPNEQFF. CDR3 sequence (DNA): TGCGCCAGCAGCCAAGAGGGACAGGGTCCCAATGAGCAGTTCTTC.

The V gene is TRBV21-1, the J gene TRBJ1-3. TRBV21-1 represents a pseudogene. The CDR3 is 13 residues long. This CDR3 is CASRTRSGNTIYF. The CDR3, as DNA: TGTGCCAGCAGAACGCGCTCGGGAAACACCATATATTTT.

The sample holds one count of this clone. This chain uses TRBV7-6 with TRBJ2-3; no reliable D call. The germline CDR1 and CDR2 sequences are SGHVS and FNYEAQ. The CDR3 has 14 amino acids. Trimming removed 1 base at V and 0 bases at J, with 5 bases between. The CDR3 coding sequence is TGTGCCAGCAGCTTAGGGCCGAGCACAGATACGCAGTATTTT. Encoded protein: CASSLGPSTDTQYF.

The chain uses TRBV6-1 and TRBJ2-7; D is perhaps TRBD2 (6 bases). CDR1 and CDR2 (germline): MNHNS, SASEGT. The V gene lost 1 base and the J gene lost 0 bases, with 10 bases spanning the gap. The CDR3 sequence is 15 residues long. CDR3 residues: CASSEVGGYSYEQYF. The CDR3 DNA reads as TGTGCCAGCAGTGAAGTTGGGGGGTACTCCTACGAGCAGTACTTC.

V is TRBV7-2 and J is TRBJ1-2; D perhaps matches TRBD1 (6 bases). The CDR3 runs to 13 residues. The germline CDR1 and CDR2 sequences are SGHTA and FQGNSA. V lost 5 bases and J 1 base, leaving 8 bases between the germline ends. The CDR3 bases are TGTGCCAGCAGCACGGACAGTAACTATGGCTACACCTTC. Protein: CASSTDSNYGYTF.

The chain combines TRBV7-6 with TRBJ1-2; TRBD1 agrees at 8 bases. After removal of 4 bases from V and 4 bases from J, the junction contained 5 bases not matched to a gene. Germline V gene lookup returns CDR1 SGHVS and CDR2 FNYEAQ. This CDR3 is built from 14 residues. For the CDR3, the DNA is TGTGCCAGCAGCTCTTCAGGGGGCGCCTATGGCTACACCTTC. Encoded protein: CASSSSGGAYGYTF. The entire variable domain, with the rest obtained from reference TRBV7-6 and TRBJ1-2, is as follows: GAGVSQSPRYKVTKRGQDVALRCDPISGHVSLYWYRQALGQGPEFLTYFNYEAQQDKSGLPNDRFSAERPEGSISTLTIQRTEQRDSAMYRCASSSSGGAYGYTFGSGTRLTVV.

The chain employs TRBV4-3 and TRBJ1-1, with 8 bases aligning to TRBD1. The CDR3 runs 15 residues. CDR1 and CDR2 (germline): LGHNA, YSLEER. With 4 bases clipped from V and 0 bases from J, the junction kept 4 bases outside the gene matches. The CDR3 sequence is CASSPRTGMNTEAFF. The CDR3 coding sequence is TGCGCCAGCAGCCCAAGGACAGGGATGAACACTGAAGCTTTCTTT.

This clone came up once. The V call is TRBV12-3 or TRBV12-4, the J call TRBJ2-5; TRBD2 aligns across 7 bases. The CDR3 is 11 residues long. The V and J ends lost 8 bases and 4 bases, in that order; junction bases with no gene match: 1. The CDR3 loop is CASWGGETQYF. CDR3 bases: TGTGCCAGCTGGGGGGGAGAGACCCAGTACTTC.